This T cell receptor (beta chain) derives from a study of technical replicates of blood from four donors. TCRdb keeps only in-frame clones here, not all; method: immunoSEQ multiplex PCR. The sample includes 50,000 to 80,000 clones, less than 90% of them seen just once. The CDR3 extends over 14 amino acids. Trimming removed 5 bases at V and 0 bases at J, with 7 bases between. Germline CDR1 is SGHVS and CDR2 is FNYEAQ. The specimen sequenced was PBMCs. The chain recombines TRBV7-6 with TRBJ2-2; unclear D gene. The TCR comes from a human donor in good health. Some clones in this sample may be carry-over from other donors' samples. The DNA for the CDR3 is TGTGCCAGCAGCCCCAGTGCGAACACCGGGGAGCTGTTTTTT. Translating gives CASSPSANTGELFF.